This TCR beta chain was sequenced in a study of vaccination and CD4 T cells after COVID-19 (dated by TCRdb to between 2021 and 2022). About the study as a whole: Convalescent patients had a positive SARS-CoV-2 result on nasal swab PCR, and of these patients, several had mild disease and one had severe disease. Culture stimuli were overlapping spike peptide pools from SARS-CoV-2 and from the common cold coronaviruses HCoV-NL63, HCoV-OC43 and HCoV-229E. Control cultures used a CEFX viral epitope pool as positive control, an HIV-1 Nef peptide pool as negative control, or no peptide. The convalescent cohort included six males and four females, with two Hispanic individuals, seven Caucasians, two Asians and one multiracial person. In ten to eleven COVID-19 convalescent patients and a few infection-naive healthy vaccine recipients, the spike-specific CD4+ TCR repertoire before mRNA vaccination was compared with the repertoire after mRNA vaccination. Post-vaccine blood samples were taken a median of approximately 76 days after the second vaccine dose, with a range of roughly 13 to 250 days. Post-COVID blood samples were collected from convalescent patients a median of around 100 days after diagnosis, with a range of about 35 to 161 days. Participants got two doses of the Pfizer-BioNTech BNT162b2 vaccine (n=8) or two doses of the Moderna mRNA-1273 vaccine (n=2).

Remarks on this clonotype: What antigen it recognizes has not been identified. No quality values exist for individual bases; no much larger clone is one base distant.

V trim: 4 bases; J trim: 1 base; unmatched bases: 10. There are 16 amino acids in the CDR3, from cysteine to phenylalanine inclusive. Only the CDR3 DNA stays, 48 bases, in frame from base 1. Looking up the germline V gene (reference sequence) yields CDR1 GTSNPN and CDR2 SVGIG. Libraries were built with PCR. DNA from cultured CD4+ T cells was subjected to TCR sequencing with the Oncomine TCR Beta short-read assay at the Johns Hopkins FTIC core. The QIAamp micro DNA kit was used to extract genomic DNA from the cultured CD4+ T cells. Oncomine TCR Beta libraries made from cultured CD4+ T cells were pooled using unique dual indexes and sequenced on an Illumina iSeq 100. The published analysis was carried out like this. Non-productive sequences were filtered out, and CDR3s that did not start with C, did not end with F or W, or were shorter than 7 amino acids were discarded. Antigen-specific clonotypes were identified using the MANAFEST web application through comparison of peptide-stimulated wells with reference and other culture wells. To be called positive, a clone needed an FDR below 0.05, an odds ratio above 5, and a productive frequency above 0.1% in at least two of three replicate wells. Clonotypes that were significantly expanded in both SARS-CoV-2 spike wells and at least one common cold coronavirus spike condition were defined as cross-reactive. Levenshtein distances (stringdist) and unrooted phylogenetic trees (ape) in R version 3.6.1 were used to assess CDR3 homology. The public reads were reanalyzed by TCRdb: fastp trimming at Q25, MiXCR alignment, in-frame beta chains only. Each entry merges the rows of one CDR3 protein and shows their most common DNA and genes. In this record, the V and J calls reflect TCRdb's handling and not the investigators' own analysis. The sample table holds under 20,000 distinct CDR3 sequences, of which roughly 70% were seen once. Jointly, the top ten make up 5.5% of the sample.

Interpreted using the paper, the treatment or condition label stands for: 10-day PBMC culture with coronavirus spike peptide pools or control peptides (ViraFEST assay). The study used the ViraFEST assay, which expanded antigen-specific T cells with peptide pools and then identified expanded clonotypes by TCR sequencing. The convalescent patients' positive SARS-CoV-2 PCR tests fell between March and December 2020, which was before the Alpha, Beta and Delta variants emerged in the United States. PBMCs were cultured at roughly 2 million per well in IMDM supplemented with about 5.5% human AB serum and about 9.6 IU/ml IL-2, with roughly 10 ug/ml peptide pools added. On days 3 and 7, half of the culture medium was replaced with fresh IL-2-containing medium. Once the cells had been in culture for about 10 days, the EasySep CD4+ T cell isolation kit was used to isolate CD4+ T cells by negative selection. PBMCs were separated from whole blood using Ficoll-Paque Plus gradient centrifugation and then either used fresh or cryopreserved at -140C. In general, triplicate wells were set up for every culture condition.

On the study overall, not on this receptor specifically: In convalescent patients, nearly all vaccine-specific clones (304 of 307) were found to be mono-reactive for SARS-CoV-2 spike rather than cross-reactive with common cold coronaviruses. Among convalescent patients, a median roughly 90% of the SARS-CoV-2-reactive clones seen after vaccination appeared only after vaccination, which suggests priming specific to the vaccine. Although the median number of SARS-CoV-2-reactive clonotypes went up from roughly 20 after infection to around 40 after vaccination, the increase was not significant. The study included relatively few convalescent patients and did not analyze early timepoints after natural infection.

Specimen: CD4+ T cells from blood, cultured in vitro. Rearrangement joined TRBV30 to TRBJ1-5; 7 of the junction bases match TRBD1. The TCR comes from a human donor who had recovered from COVID-19. The CDR3 amino acid sequence is: CAWKGPGGFSNQPQHF. The base sequence is TGTGCCTGGAAAGGCCCAGGGGGATTCAGCAATCAGCCCCAGCATTTT.